Listed below are T cell receptor beta chains from one sample, sequenced in a study of T cell responses to AZD1222 COVID-19 vaccine. The assay was immunoSEQ multiplex PCR, and TCRdb's table has in-frame clones only and misses some. The sample lists about 180,000 clones; just over 85% were seen once. The sample was peripheral blood, taken on day 0 of AZD1222 vaccination. These receptors all come from an adult in good health. Both conserved end residues are part of each CDR3. The order of the fields is J gene, clone size, D gene, V gene, CDR3 DNA, CDR3 protein. The D gene is left open where the match is weak. Expanded clones are given a class, and other clones once, few, many or no size at all.

J: TRBJ2-7
size: once
D: .
V: TRBV4-1
DNA: TGCGCCAGCAGCCAACAATATCCGGGACTTAGCTCCTACGAGCAGTACTTC
CDR3: CASSQQYPGLSSYEQYF

J: TRBJ1-2
size: .
D: .
V: TRBV5-6
DNA: TGTGCCAGCAGCTCGCCGCCTTACGCGGGTGGCTACACCTTC
CDR3: CASSSPPYAGGYTF

J: TRBJ1-2
size: .
D: .
V: TRBV6-1
DNA: TGTGCCAGCAGTGAGCCCTATGGCTACACCTTC
CDR3: CASSEPYGYTF

J: TRBJ1-5
size: .
D: .
V: TRBV7-2
DNA: TGTGCCAGCAGCTTAGTGGGCGGAGGTAGCAATCAGCCCCAGCATTTT
CDR3: CASSLVGGGSNQPQHF

J: TRBJ1-3
size: .
D: .
V: TRBV9
DNA: TGTGCCAGCAGCTCGAGCTACTCTGGAAACACCATATATTTT
CDR3: CASSSSYSGNTIYF

J: TRBJ2-7
size: .
D: .
V: TRBV7-2
DNA: TGTGCCAGCAGCTTACGGTCCGGGGGCCTTTCCTACGAGCAGTACTTC
CDR3: CASSLRSGGLSYEQYF

J: TRBJ2-7
size: .
D: .
V: TRBV5-1
DNA: TGCGCCAGCAGCCAAAAGGACCCTTTCCAGGGGATCAACGAGCAGTACTTC
CDR3: CASSQKDPFQGINEQYF

J: TRBJ2-3
size: .
D: TRBD2
V: TRBV7-9
DNA: TGTGCCAGCAGCTTGGGTAGCGGGGCTTCGGATACGCAGTATTTT
CDR3: CASSLGSGASDTQYF

J: TRBJ1-5
size: .
D: TRBD1
V: TRBV19
DNA: TGTGCCAGTAGTAGCGGGGACAGGGGGCCCGATCAGCCCCAGCATTTT
CDR3: CASSSGDRGPDQPQHF

J: TRBJ2-7
size: .
D: TRBD1
V: TRBV7-3
DNA: TGTGCCAGCAGCCCTGGACAGGGCAGCGAGCAGTACTTC
CDR3: CASSPGQGSEQYF

J: TRBJ2-2
size: .
D: .
V: TRBV29-1
DNA: TGCAGCGGAGCGGACACCGGGGAGCTGTTTTTT
CDR3: CSGADTGELFF

J: TRBJ1-3
size: .
D: TRBD1
V: TRBV18
DNA: TGTGCCAGCTCACCAAATGGAGGGACAGGGTCCTCTGGAAACACCATATATTTT
CDR3: CASSPNGGTGSSGNTIYF

J: TRBJ2-2
size: .
D: .
V: TRBV30
DNA: TGTGCCTGGAGTGTCATGAGGACTCCCGCCAACACCGGGGAGCTGTTTTTT
CDR3: CAWSVMRTPANTGELFF

J: TRBJ2-5
size: .
D: .
V: TRBV30
DNA: TGTGCCTGGAGTGGGACAGTTCAAGAGACCCAGTACTTC
CDR3: CAWSGTVQETQYF

J: TRBJ1-1
size: once
D: .
V: TRBV29-1
DNA: TGCAGCGCAGGGGAGAACACTGAAGCTTTCTTT
CDR3: CSAGENTEAFF

J: TRBJ1-2
size: few
D: .
V: TRBV5-5
DNA: TGTGCCAGCAGCCCGGGCCCGACTAACTATGGCTACACCTTC
CDR3: CASSPGPTNYGYTF

J: TRBJ2-2
size: .
D: .
V: TRBV4-1
DNA: TGCGCCAGCAGCCCAAGTAGGGCCAGCTCCGGGGAGCTGTTTTTT
CDR3: CASSPSRASSGELFF

J: TRBJ2-7
size: .
D: TRBD1
V: TRBV7-2
DNA: TGTGCCAGCAGCTACCGTCGACAGGGTGAACACGAGCAGTACTTC
CDR3: CASSYRRQGEHEQYF

J: TRBJ2-7
size: .
D: .
V: TRBV20-1
DNA: TGCAGTGCTTCGAAAATGGACGAGCAGTACTTC
CDR3: CSASKMDEQYF

J: TRBJ1-2
size: .
D: .
V: TRBV5-4
DNA: TGTGCCAGCAGCTTGGATGCCGGCGCAGTAGGGAACTATGGCTACACCTTC
CDR3: CASSLDAGAVGNYGYTF

J: TRBJ1-1
size: .
D: .
V: TRBV6-5
DNA: TGTGCCAGCAGTTTACAGGGAAAGAACACTGAAGCTTTCTTT
CDR3: CASSLQGKNTEAFF

J: TRBJ2-7
size: .
D: TRBD1
V: TRBV5-1
DNA: TGCGCCAGCAGCACCTTACAGGGGTCCTACGAGCAGTACTTC
CDR3: CASSTLQGSYEQYF

J: TRBJ2-3
size: .
D: TRBD2
V: TRBV11-2
DNA: TGTGCCAGCAGCTTAGTGGGGGGGTCGGCAGATACGCAGTATTTT
CDR3: CASSLVGGSADTQYF

J: TRBJ1-5
size: .
D: TRBD1
V: TRBV18
DNA: TGTGCCAGCTCACCCTCCGGACAGGGCTATCAGCCCCAGCATTTT
CDR3: CASSPSGQGYQPQHF

J: TRBJ2-2
size: .
D: .
V: TRBV7-8
DNA: TGTGCCAGCAGTTTTCGCGATGGGGGAATTGTCACCGGGGAGCTGTTTTTT
CDR3: CASSFRDGGIVTGELFF

J: TRBJ2-7
size: .
D: .
V: TRBV10-3
DNA: TGTGCCATCAAGAACAGTTTTCCCGGCTACGAGCAGTACTTC
CDR3: CAIKNSFPGYEQYF

J: TRBJ1-6
size: once
D: .
V: TRBV4-1
DNA: TGCGCCAGCAGCCCCACAGCGAAGAGCTCCTATAATTCACCCCTCCACTTT
CDR3: CASSPTAKSSYNSPLHF

J: TRBJ1-6
size: .
D: TRBD1
V: TRBV7-9
DNA: TGTGCCAGCAGCTTAGGGGGTCGGGGGACAGGAAATTCACCCCTCCACTTT
CDR3: CASSLGGRGTGNSPLHF